Given below is one T cell receptor beta chain in context. This sample is part of a study of blood T cell repertoires in COVID-19. Overall study: Collection of acute and convalescent COVID-19 samples took place in the United States, Italy and Spain. PBMCs, B-cell-depleted T cells, or T cells provided the cDNA or gDNA that made up the material.

How the authors handled the data: Amplification from reference gene primers served as the basis for estimated nucleated cell counts. Here immunoSEQ multiplex PCR was the method, and the copy in TCRdb shows in-frame clones only, minus some. D and trimming come from the DNA, and the V and J calls and clone size come from that table. The table shows hundreds of thousands of clones, with 88% occurring only once. The source is a human donor in a cohort sampled during active COVID-19. The material sequenced was peripheral blood.

The CDR3 region has the DNA TGTGCCACCGGACACAGGGAATCCTACGAGCAGTACTTC. Protein sequence: CATGHRESYEQYF. This chain joins TRBV15 and TRBJ2-7; the D gene is possibly TRBD1 (6 bases). The CDR3 loop spans 13 amino acids. Germline assignment: CDR1 LNHNV and CDR2 YYDKDF (reference sequence). V was clipped by 8 bases and J by 1 base, with 12 bases between them.